This T cell receptor (beta chain) was recorded in a study of regulatory T cells in long-lasting Graves disease. Library construction for TCR beta used iRepertoire HTBI primers and Arm-PCR of CDR3 regions. Per the study methods: Sequenced samples collectively carried roughly 60 TRBV and 14 TRBJ segments. TCRdb processed the multiplex PCR reads anew with MiXCR; each CDR3 protein has one entry. The V and J calls reflect TCRdb's pipeline rather than the authors' work. Found here are roughly 400,000 distinct CDR3 sequences, 20% of them singletons; the top ten hold less than 25%. A note on this clonotype: Its specificity is not known.

Findings of the study overall: Persistent disease showed a preference for TRBV28, TRBJ1-2 and TRBJ2-5.

Time point described: persistent/refractory GD, antithyroid drugs over 5 years with positive TRAb. The TCR library was made from RNA that had been extracted from PBMCs in TRIzol. The CDR3 contains 14 residues. Per germline, CDR1 LNHDA and CDR2 SQIVND (reference sequence). V was clipped by 7 bases and J by 6 bases, with 18 bases between them. The TCR comes from a female donor with Graves disease. The sequencing here drew on peripheral blood mononuclear cells (PBMCs), taken when the disease was refractory, from a patient treated with antithyroid drugs. This chain joins TRBV19 and TRBJ1-1, with D possibly TRBD1 on 5 matching bases. The CDR3 reads CASIHTGRFSEAFF. CDR3 bases: TGTGCCAGTATCCATACAGGACGTTTTTCTGAAGCTTTCTTT. Full variable domain (rest looked up from reference TRBV19 and TRBJ1-1): DGGITQSPKYLFRKEGQNVTLSCEQNLNHDAMYWYRQDPGQGLRLIYYSQIVNDFQKGDIAEGYSVSREKKESFPLTVTSAQKNPTAFYLCASIHTGRFSEAFFGQGTRLTVV.